These T cell receptor beta chains were read from a single sample in a study of T-cell memory formation after mild COVID-19. TCRdb independently ran MiXCR on the 5' RACE reads; one entry per CDR3 protein. The table includes more than 120,000 distinct CDR3 sequences, 15% to 20% detected once. Sequenced: PBMCs or a T cell subset sorted from them (not recorded which). These receptors were obtained from an adult woman who had mild COVID-19 (a few samples of this study predate the infection). Cell type and time point are not known. The CDR3 runs from the conserved cysteine through the conserved F or W. Each record gives: D gene, clone size, J gene, V gene, CDR3 DNA, CDR3 protein. A D gene is named only where the DNA matches it firmly. Rows may omit the clone size; those that give it use once, few, many or a size class.

D: TRBD2
size: NA
J: TRBJ2-7
V: TRBV5-1
DNA: TGCGCCAGCAGCTTGGCCAGGGTAGCGGGAGCCGAGCAGTACTTC
CDR3: CASSLARVAGAEQYF

D: NA
size: NA
J: TRBJ2-5
V: TRBV5-5
DNA: TGTGCCAGCAGCTTGGGTGCCGGGACATTCGAGACCCAGTACTTC
CDR3: CASSLGAGTFETQYF

D: NA
size: NA
J: TRBJ1-1
V: TRBV12-3/TRBV12-4
DNA: TGTGCCAGCAGGAAAAGCCTGGGGAACACTGAAGCTTTCTTT
CDR3: CASRKSLGNTEAFF

D: TRBD2
size: NA
J: TRBJ2-2
V: TRBV24-1
DNA: TGTGCCACCAGTTTAGGTAGCGGGGGACCGGCGGGCACCGGGGAGCTGTTTTTT
CDR3: CATSLGSGGPAGTGELFF

D: NA
size: NA
J: TRBJ2-3
V: TRBV18
DNA: TGTGCCAGCTCACCACAAGCGGTTAGCACAGATACGCAGTATTTT
CDR3: CASSPQAVSTDTQYF

D: NA
size: few
J: TRBJ1-6
V: TRBV5-1
DNA: TGCGCCAGCAGCCCGGAGCAGGGTTCTTCACCCCTCCACTTT
CDR3: CASSPEQGSSPLHF

D: NA
size: NA
J: TRBJ2-2
V: TRBV6-1
DNA: TGTGCCAGCAGCCGGGAGAGGGGAGGATGGACCGGGGAGCTGTTTTTT
CDR3: CASSRERGGWTGELFF

D: NA
size: NA
J: TRBJ1-6
V: TRBV7-3
DNA: TGTGCCAGCAGCTTAACGACCCCGGGCAGGAGCTCCTATAATTCACCCCTCCACTTT
CDR3: CASSLTTPGRSSYNSPLHF

D: NA
size: NA
J: TRBJ2-5
V: TRBV7-3
DNA: TGTGCCAGCAGCTTAGGTTCCCGACAAGAGACCCAGTACTTC
CDR3: CASSLGSRQETQYF

D: NA
size: NA
J: TRBJ2-7
V: TRBV7-2
DNA: TGTGCCAGCAGCCCTGACAGCCGCGGGCAGTACTTC
CDR3: CASSPDSRGQYF

D: TRBD1
size: few
J: TRBJ2-2
V: TRBV29-1
DNA: TGCAGCGTTCCGAAGACAGGGTCGGGCACCGGGGAGCTGTTTTTT
CDR3: CSVPKTGSGTGELFF

D: TRBD2
size: NA
J: TRBJ2-2
V: TRBV7-2
DNA: TGTGCCAGCAGCTTACAGTCTAGCGGGATCGCCGGGGAGCTGTTTTTT
CDR3: CASSLQSSGIAGELFF

D: NA
size: few
J: TRBJ2-5
V: TRBV4-1
DNA: TGCGCCAGCAGCCACCCCGACAGGGAGGGAGAGACCCAGTACTTC
CDR3: CASSHPDREGETQYF

D: TRBD2
size: NA
J: TRBJ2-3
V: TRBV2
DNA: TGTGCCAGCCGAGACAAGAGCGGGAGGGCGCATACGCAGTATTTT
CDR3: CASRDKSGRAHTQYF

D: TRBD2
size: NA
J: TRBJ2-1
V: TRBV7-9
DNA: TGTGCCAGCAGCTACCGATGGACTAGCGGGGGGCACAGCTCCTACAATGAGCAGTTCTTC
CDR3: CASSYRWTSGGHSSYNEQFF

D: NA
size: few
J: TRBJ2-3
V: TRBV10-3
DNA: TGTGCCGCCGGTATAGATACGCAGTATTTT
CDR3: CAAGIDTQYF

D: NA
size: NA
J: TRBJ2-2
V: TRBV7-2
DNA: TGTGCCAGCAGCTTCTTGGGCCCCGGGGAGCTGTTTTTT
CDR3: CASSFLGPGELFF

D: NA
size: few
J: TRBJ2-6
V: TRBV7-2
DNA: TGTGCCAGCAGCTTAGGCGGGCAGGCCGTAGAAGTCCTGACTTTC
CDR3: CASSLGGQAVEVLTF

D: TRBD1
size: few
J: TRBJ1-5
V: TRBV2
DNA: TGTGCCCTGGGACAGGGCGGCCAGCCCCAGCATTTT
CDR3: CALGQGGQPQHF

D: NA
size: few
J: TRBJ2-7
V: TRBV5-1
DNA: TGCGCCAGCAGCGTGGACAGCCGGTACGAGCAGTACTTC
CDR3: CASSVDSRYEQYF

D: TRBD2
size: few
J: TRBJ2-3
V: TRBV29-1
DNA: TGCAGCGTTGAGGCCCCCGGGACTAGCGGCATCGATACGCAGTATTTT
CDR3: CSVEAPGTSGIDTQYF

D: NA
size: few
J: TRBJ2-5
V: TRBV5-1
DNA: TGCGCCAGCAGCCCGAACGGGGGGCAGGAGACCCAGTACTTC
CDR3: CASSPNGGQETQYF

D: NA
size: few
J: TRBJ2-1
V: TRBV20-1
DNA: TGCAGTGCCACTACCGGGCCGAAAACCTACAATGAGCAGTTCTTC
CDR3: CSATTGPKTYNEQFF

D: NA
size: few
J: TRBJ2-7
V: TRBV7-2
DNA: TGTGCCAGCAGAGCCGAATGGGCGGGGTCCTACGAGCAGTACTTC
CDR3: CASRAEWAGSYEQYF

D: NA
size: NA
J: TRBJ2-5
V: TRBV11-3
DNA: TGTGCCAGCAGCTTCTCCGGAAAAGAGACCCAGTACTTC
CDR3: CASSFSGKETQYF